The sequence of this T cell receptor (beta chain) was determined in a study of T cell changes during pregnancy in multiple sclerosis. This clone was counted once. The V and J ends lost 0 bases and 0 bases respectively, with 9 bases between them. CDR3 length: 15 residues. CDR1 ENHRY and CDR2 SYGVKD come from the germline V gene. Some clones are missing from TCRdb's copy, which holds only in-frame ones; the method was immunoSEQ multiplex PCR. This table has 73,000 or so clones, approximately 87% appearing once. The chain is built from TRBV10-3 and TRBJ2-7; D gene uncertain. The specimen was peripheral blood, collected after pregnancy. This receptor was identified in a female donor in good health, enrolled as a control in a pregnancy study. CDR3 DNA sequence: TGTGCCATCAGTGAGTCTCCTCCCAGCTCCTACGAGCAGTACTTC. Residues: CAISESPPSSYEQYF.